These 11 T cell receptor beta chains came from one sample sequenced in a study of cytotoxic CD8 clonotypes in ibrutinib-treated CLL. Libraries were prepared by immunoSEQ multiplex PCR; TCRdb keeps only in-frame clonotypes and omits some of them. The sample records 250,000 to 350,000 clones, less than 85% being singletons. The sequenced sample was PBMCs, obtained at disease progression, from a patient treated with ibrutinib. The receptors derive from a human donor with chronic lymphocytic leukemia.

The chain uses TRBV10-3 and TRBJ2-1, with 8 bases identical to TRBD2. The CDR3 length is 13 residues. V lost 0 bases to trimming and J lost 12 bases; unmatched junction nucleotides: 4. The germline CDR1 and CDR2 sequences are ENHRY and SYGVKD. Here the CDR3 DNA reads TGTGCCATCAGTGAGTCCGGGGGGGCCGCGCAGTTCTTC. Encoded protein: CAISESGGAAQFF.

The gene calls are TRBV2 and TRBJ2-7, with a possible D match to TRBD2 (5 bases). Per germline, CDR1 SNHLY and CDR2 FYNNEI. The CDR3 is 13 amino acids. Trimming shortened V by 5 bases and J by 4 bases, and 12 bases separated the two germline ends. In nucleotides, the CDR3 is TGTGCCAGCAGTCCGGGAAGCCTATACGAGCAGTACTTC. Its protein product is CASSPGSLYEQYF.

The V gene is TRBV19, the J gene TRBJ1-5; TRBD1 matches at 7 bases. V lost 3 bases and J lost 5; bases outside the gene matches: 7. CDR3 length: 15 amino acids. Germline lookup yields CDR1 LNHDA and CDR2 SQIVND (reference sequence). CDR3 bases: TGTGCCAGTAGTATTTTCAGGGGGGCAGATCAGCCCCAGCATTTT. Residues: CASSIFRGADQPQHF.

This clone turned up a few times. V is TRBV5-1 and J is TRBJ2-2; the D is unclear. The V end was cut by 3 bases, the J end by 0 bases, with 12 bases between. Germline V gene sequence: CDR1 SGHRS, CDR2 YFSETQ. There are 16 residues in the CDR3. The CDR3 loop is CASSYNRLANTGELFF. The CDR3 nucleotides read TGCGCCAGCAGCTATAACCGGTTAGCGAACACCGGGGAGCTGTTTTTT.

The V and J genes are TRBV7-2 and TRBJ2-5; no reliable D call. The CDR3 has 13 residues. The germline CDR1 and CDR2 sequences are SGHTA and FQGNSA. The V end lost 2 bases, the J end lost 4 bases, and 8 bases lay between the germline ends. The chain's CDR3 is CASSLIRAETQYF. CDR3 in DNA: TGTGCCAGCAGCTTAATTCGTGCAGAGACCCAGTACTTC.

The gene calls are TRBV5-4 and TRBJ2-5; a weak D match, TRBD1 (5 bases). The CDR3 loop spans 13 amino acids. The V end was cut by 2 bases, the J end by 5 bases, with 10 bases between. Germline V gene sequence: CDR1 SGHNT, CDR2 YYREEE (reference sequence). For the CDR3, the DNA is TGTGCCAGCAGCTTCCAGGGATCGGAGACCCAGTACTTC. Its translation is CASSFQGSETQYF.

In this sample, this clone turned up a few times. The chain has TRBV6-5 and TRBJ1-5; possibly TRBD1 for D (5 bases). V dropped 4 bases and J dropped 6 bases, with 13 bases sitting between them. The length of the CDR3 is 14 residues. In germline, CDR1 is MNHEY, CDR2 SVGAGI. CDR3 in amino acids: CASSWTKLGQPQHF. CDR3 nucleotides: TGTGCCAGCAGTTGGACAAAGTTAGGTCAGCCCCAGCATTTT.

V is TRBV5-4 and J is TRBJ2-3; TRBD2 matches at 13 bases. The CDR3 totals 15 residues. Germline CDR1 SGHNT, CDR2 YYREEE (reference sequence). J was trimmed by 5 bases and V by 3 bases; bases with no gene match: 3. The CDR3 spells CASSSGLAGIDTQYF. The DNA of the CDR3 is TGTGCCAGCAGCTCGGGACTAGCGGGAATAGATACGCAGTATTTT.

The chain recombines TRBV5-1 with TRBJ2-3; tentative D call: TRBD2 (7 bases). CDR3 length equals 16 residues. V was pared by 0 bases and J by 2 bases, with 13 bases between. Germline V CDR1 and CDR2: SGHRS, YFSETQ. As DNA, the CDR3 is TGCGCCAGCAGCTTGGAAAGGGGGGGCAACACAGATACGCAGTATTTT. Its translation: CASSLERGGNTDTQYF. Full variable domain (rest looked up from reference TRBV5-1 and TRBJ2-3): KAGVTQTPRYLIKTRGQQVTLSCSPISGHRSVSWYQQTPGQGLQFLFEYFSETQRNKGNFPGRFSGRQFSNSRSEMNVSTLELGDSALYLCASSLERGGNTDTQYFGPGTRLTVL.

This rearrangement joins TRBV27 to TRBJ2-7; tentative D call: TRBD1 (6 bases). V lost 4 bases and J 0 bases, leaving 7 bases between the germline ends. The CDR3 sequence is 13 residues long. Germline V gives CDR1 MNHEY, CDR2 SMNVEV (reference sequence). CDR3 DNA: TGTGCCAGCAGTTGGGACAACTCCTACGAGCAGTACTTC. Translating gives CASSWDNSYEQYF.

This clone appeared once. The chain combines TRBV14 with TRBJ2-6; D remains unclear. Germline V lookup: CDR1 SGHDN, CDR2 FVKESK. With 6 bases removed from V and 2 bases from J, the gap between germline ends came to 14 bases. The CDR3 is 16 residues long. CDR3 sequence (DNA): TGTGCCAGCAGGCACAAGGCCCGAGCTGGGGCCAACGTCCTGACTTTC. As protein: CASRHKARAGANVLTF.